This T cell receptor (beta chain) emerged from a study of T cell clonotyping in hematopoietic cell transplantation. V dropped 1 base and J dropped 6 bases, with 8 bases sitting between them. Germline V gene lookup returns CDR1 SGHTA and CDR2 FQGNSA. The CDR3 has 13 residues. The repertoire was sequenced with immunoSEQ multiplex PCR; TCRdb's copy has only in-frame clones and lacks some. The sample lists 15,000 to 20,000 clones; more than 75% were seen once. The clonotype comes from a male patient aged 55 to 70 who had an allogeneic stem cell transplant from a related donor, so the T cells may come from the graft donor. Some clones in this sample may be carry-over from other donors' samples. The material was PBMCs, obtained 100 days after allogeneic stem cell transplant. J is TRBJ2-3 and V is TRBV7-2; tentative D call: TRBD1 (6 bases). The DNA for the CDR3 is TGTGCCAGCAGCTTAGGTCAGGGGGATACGCAGTATTTT. Translating gives CASSLGQGDTQYF.